The source of this T cell receptor beta chain is a study of PD-1 blockade in classical Hodgkin lymphoma. The table came from immunoSEQ multiplex PCR; TCRdb's copy has only in-frame clones and leaves some out. In the table there are 10,000 to 15,000 clones, roughly 80% of which are singletons. Per the germline V gene, CDR1 is MNHEY and CDR2 is SMNVEV (reference sequence). This CDR3 contains 14 residues. Deletions cut 5 bases from V and 4 bases from J, with 15 bases between. Sample time point: cycle 4 day 1 (C4D1), after 6 weeks of nivolumab. Each patient experienced a relapse that followed autologous stem cell transplantation, and brentuximab vedotin exposure varied. Isolation of CD4+ T cells from thawed PBMCs was performed by magnetic negative selection.

The sequencing here drew on CD4+ T cells from blood, taken before the fourth cycle of nivolumab. The sequence came from a human donor with classical Hodgkin lymphoma. V is TRBV27 and J is TRBJ2-7; either TRBD1 or TRBD2 may fit D (5 bases each). CDR3: CASSRDLGLYEQYF. The CDR3 DNA reads as TGTGCCAGCAGTCGGGACCTCGGGTTGTACGAGCAGTACTTC.